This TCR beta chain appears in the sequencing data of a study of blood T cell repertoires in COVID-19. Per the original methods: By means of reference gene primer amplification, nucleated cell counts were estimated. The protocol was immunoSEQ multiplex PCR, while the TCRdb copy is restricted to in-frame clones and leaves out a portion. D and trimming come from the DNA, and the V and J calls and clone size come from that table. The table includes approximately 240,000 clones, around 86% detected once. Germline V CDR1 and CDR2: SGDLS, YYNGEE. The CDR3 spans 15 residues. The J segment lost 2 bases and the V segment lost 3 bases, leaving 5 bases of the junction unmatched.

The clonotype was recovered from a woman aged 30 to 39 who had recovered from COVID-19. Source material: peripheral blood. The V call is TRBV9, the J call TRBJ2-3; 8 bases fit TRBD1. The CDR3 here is CASSGGDRFTDTQYF. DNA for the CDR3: TGTGCCAGCAGCGGAGGGGACAGGTTCACAGATACGCAGTATTTT. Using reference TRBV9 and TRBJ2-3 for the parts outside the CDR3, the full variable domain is DSGVTQTPKHLITATGQRVTLRCSPRSGDLSVYWYQQSLDQGLQFLIQYYNGEERAKGNILERFSAQQFPDLHSELNLSSLELGDSALYFCASSGGDRFTDTQYFGPGTRLTVL.